Listed below are T cell receptor beta chains from one sample, sequenced in a study of T cells after yellow fever vaccination. A single record per CDR3 protein comes from TCRdb applying MiXCR to the 5' RACE reads. Of fewer than 90,000 distinct CDR3 sequences in the sample, about 6.6% were seen once. Sequenced here: CD8+ T cells sorted from PBMCs, sampled about 5 days after the first yellow fever vaccination. The receptors come from a young man who received the YFV17D yellow fever vaccine. The CDR3 runs from the conserved cysteine through the conserved F or W. The D gene is left open where the match is weak. A clone size is listed for some rows: how often the clone was seen (once, few, many), or a class if it is expanded.

>NA|TRBJ2-2|many|TRBV7-2
TGTGCCAGCAGTTCCGACAGGGCGGGGGCCGGGGAGCTGTTTTTT
CASSSDRAGAGELFF
>TRBD1|TRBJ1-1|many|TRBV19
TGTGCCAGTAGTATCGGGCAGGGGGCTGCAGGGGCCACTGAAGCTTTCTTT
CASSIGQGAAGATEAFF
>TRBD1|TRBJ1-1|many|TRBV7-2
TGTGCCAGCAGCCATCGACGGACAGGCCTAATGAACACTGAAGCTTTCTTT
CASSHRRTGLMNTEAFF
>TRBD2|TRBJ2-1|few|TRBV4-2
TGTGCCAGCAGCCAAGACCCTAGCGGGGGGGCCAGTGAGCAGTTCTTC
CASSQDPSGGASEQFF
>NA|TRBJ1-1|many|TRBV7-8
TGTGCCAGCAGCTTACGGGCAGGGGAGAACACTGAAGCTTTCTTT
CASSLRAGENTEAFF
>NA|TRBJ2-3|NA|TRBV6-2/TRBV6-3
TGTGCCAGCAGTTACTCGCGGCGGGGTTTCTTAGATACGCAGTATTTT
CASSYSRRGFLDTQYF
>TRBD1|TRBJ1-2|many|TRBV6-2/TRBV6-3
TGTGCCAGCAGTTACCGGACAGGCGAAGGCTACACCTTC
CASSYRTGEGYTF
>TRBD1|TRBJ1-5|NA|TRBV15
TGTGCCACCAGGATGGACAGGGTAGAGCAGCCCCAGCATTTT
CATRMDRVEQPQHF
>TRBD1|TRBJ2-3|NA|TRBV5-6
TGTGCCAGCAGCTTCGACAGGGAAATCGATACGCAGTATTTT
CASSFDREIDTQYF
>NA|TRBJ1-2|few|TRBV4-1
TGCGCCAGCAGCCAAGAGGGTCGTTATGGCTACACCTTC
CASSQEGRYGYTF
>NA|TRBJ2-7|many|TRBV20-1
TGCAGTATTTCTCCTACCGACAGATCCTACGAGCAGTACTTC
CSISPTDRSYEQYF
>TRBD1|TRBJ2-3|few|TRBV5-4
TGTGCCAGCAGCTTCGCAGGGGGCTCGGGCACAGATACGCAGTATTTT
CASSFAGGSGTDTQYF
>NA|TRBJ1-4|NA|TRBV13
TGTGCCAGCAGCAACAGAATTAATGAAAAACTGTTTTTT
CASSNRINEKLFF
>NA|TRBJ1-1|many|TRBV4-2
TGTGCCAGCAGCCAAGATTGGCAGGGCACTGAAGCTTTCTTT
CASSQDWQGTEAFF
>NA|TRBJ1-5|few|TRBV2
TGTGCCAGCAGTGAAAGCAGGCCCAATCAGCCCCAGCATTTT
CASSESRPNQPQHF
>NA|TRBJ1-1|NA|TRBV7-9
TGTGCCAGCAGCTTAGGTGGACACCCCGAAGCTTTCTTT
CASSLGGHPEAFF
>NA|TRBJ2-3|many|TRBV2
TGTGCCAGCTCCGACTACACAGATACGCAGTATTTT
CASSDYTDTQYF
>NA|TRBJ2-5|many|TRBV7-9
TGTGCCAGCAGCTTAGCTGAGGGCTCCCCGGGTTCCCGGGAGACCCAGTACTTC
CASSLAEGSPGSRETQYF
>TRBD1|TRBJ1-2|few|TRBV29-1
TGCAGCGTTGAAGGGGTCGACAGGGACTATGGCTACACCTTC
CSVEGVDRDYGYTF
>NA|TRBJ2-3|many|TRBV20-1
TGCAGTGCTACGAGGGGGGGTTTCACAGATACGCAGTATTTT
CSATRGGFTDTQYF
>NA|TRBJ1-2|many|TRBV27
TGTGCCAGCAGTTTATCAGTAGGAGGTTCTAGTGGCTACACCTTC
CASSLSVGGSSGYTF
>NA|TRBJ1-2|NA|TRBV6-2/TRBV6-3
TGTGCCAGCAGTTACAGTCCGGCCTCGGGACGGGACCTCTATGGCTACACCTTC
CASSYSPASGRDLYGYTF
>NA|TRBJ2-5|few|TRBV15
TGTGCCACCAGCCCCGGCCCGACAGGTCAAGAGACCCAGTACTTC
CATSPGPTGQETQYF
>NA|TRBJ2-7|many|TRBV7-2
TGTGCCAGCAGCTTAGCGTCCCTAGAGCCCTACGAGCAGTACTTC
CASSLASLEPYEQYF
>NA|TRBJ2-7|NA|TRBV27
TGTGCCAGCAGTCCCCTCTCCGAGGGGGGGCCCTACGAGCAGTACTTC
CASSPLSEGGPYEQYF
>NA|TRBJ2-3|few|TRBV7-9
TGTGCCAGCAGCGAAAAGGGGACAGATACGCAGTATTTT
CASSEKGTDTQYF
>NA|TRBJ1-1|few|TRBV29-1
TGCAGCGTTGTCACATCTGAAGCTTTCTTT
CSVVTSEAFF
>TRBD2|TRBJ2-1|many|TRBV6-2/TRBV6-3
TGTGCCAGCCTAGCGGGGGAGGTTAATGAGCAGTTCTTC
CASLAGEVNEQFF
>NA|TRBJ2-6|few|TRBV6-4
TGTGCCAGCAGTGAAGCGGAGGGGGGGGCCAACGTCCTGACTTTC
CASSEAEGGANVLTF
>NA|TRBJ1-5|NA|TRBV6-2/TRBV6-3
TGTGCCAGCAGCTCAATCATTTTAAGCAATCAGCCCCAGCATTTT
CASSSIILSNQPQHF
>NA|TRBJ2-2|NA|TRBV29-1
TGCAGCGCCGCGCGGACCGGGGAGCTGTTTTTT
CSAARTGELFF
>NA|TRBJ2-2|few|TRBV6-5
TGTGCCAGCAGTTTGGGGTGGAAGCGGGCGAACACCGGGGAGCTGTTTTTT
CASSLGWKRANTGELFF
>NA|TRBJ1-2|many|TRBV19
TGTGCCAGTAGTAATGGGGGCGCGGGGAACTATGGCTACACCTTC
CASSNGGAGNYGYTF
>NA|TRBJ2-6|few|TRBV12-3/TRBV12-4
TGTGCCAGCGAGAGTAAAGGGGGCTCTGGGGCCAACGTCCTGACTTTC
CASESKGGSGANVLTF
>NA|TRBJ2-1|many|TRBV4-1
TGCGCCAGCAGCCAAGGATACAATGAGCAGTTCTTC
CASSQGYNEQFF
>TRBD2|TRBJ2-1|few|TRBV7-8
TGTGCCAGCAGCCTCAGGGGACTAGCGACGGACTCCTACAATGAGCAGTTCTTC
CASSLRGLATDSYNEQFF
>NA|TRBJ1-2|NA|TRBV11-2
TGTGCCAGCAGCGGCAGGGGTAATGAGGACTATGGCTACACCTTC
CASSGRGNEDYGYTF
>NA|TRBJ2-1|NA|TRBV7-6
TGTGCCAGCAGCCCTTGGGGGGAGGACAATGAGCAGTTCTTC
CASSPWGEDNEQFF
>NA|TRBJ1-4|few|TRBV7-6
TGTGCCAGCAGTTATGTTGCAGGGTCTAATGAAAAACTGTTTTTT
CASSYVAGSNEKLFF
>NA|TRBJ2-2|many|TRBV6-5
TGTGCCAGCAGTTACGCGGTTGCCGGGGAGCTGTTTTTT
CASSYAVAGELFF
>NA|TRBJ2-2|many|TRBV6-4
TGTGCCAGCAGTGACAGGGGAGACACCGGGGAGCTGTTTTTT
CASSDRGDTGELFF
>TRBD1|TRBJ2-1|NA|TRBV5-1
TGCGCCAGCAGCTCCGGGACAGTCTACTCCTACAATGAGCAGTTCTTC
CASSSGTVYSYNEQFF
>NA|TRBJ2-2|NA|TRBV20-1
TGCAGTGCTACTCGAGGGAAAACCGGGGAGCTGTTTTTT
CSATRGKTGELFF
>NA|TRBJ1-2|many|TRBV12-3/TRBV12-4
TGTGCCAGCAGTCTTTTCCCAACGGGCGGTCGCTATGGCTACACCTTC
CASSLFPTGGRYGYTF
>NA|TRBJ1-3|few|TRBV6-5
TGTGCCAGCAGACATGGAAACACCATATATTTT
CASRHGNTIYF
>TRBD2|TRBJ2-5|many|TRBV11-2
TGTGCCAGCAGCTTAGATGATGCGGGAGGCCAAGAGACCCAGTACTTC
CASSLDDAGGQETQYF
>NA|TRBJ2-6|NA|TRBV5-1
TGCGCCAGCAGCTTTTACTCATCCTACTCTGGGGCCAACGTCCTGACTTTC
CASSFYSSYSGANVLTF
>NA|TRBJ1-4|NA|TRBV6-5
TGTGCCAGCAGTCGTTCAATACCTGAACGGGAAAAACTGTTTTTT
CASSRSIPEREKLFF
>NA|TRBJ2-3|many|TRBV20-1
TGCAGTGCTAGAGATCGGACACAATCAGATACGCAGTATTTT
CSARDRTQSDTQYF
>NA|TRBJ1-1|many|TRBV12-3/TRBV12-4
TGTGCCAGCAGCCTTCGGGGGGCGACTGAAGCTTTCTTT
CASSLRGATEAFF
>NA|TRBJ1-5|NA|TRBV12-3/TRBV12-4
TGTGCCAGCAGTCTTCACGGGACCGCCGGCTGGAAGCCCCAGCATTTT
CASSLHGTAGWKPQHF
>TRBD1|TRBJ2-1|many|TRBV29-1
TGCAGCGTCGCAGGAAGGGGACAGGGGTCTTACAATGAGCAGTTCTTC
CSVAGRGQGSYNEQFF
>NA|TRBJ1-2|NA|TRBV4-3
TGCGCCAGCAGCCAAGAACGGGGGAGATATAGTGGCTACACCTTC
CASSQERGRYSGYTF
>NA|TRBJ1-1|few|TRBV6-2/TRBV6-3
TGTGCCAGCAGTGGATACAGGGTCGCGGACACTGAAGCTTTCTTT
CASSGYRVADTEAFF
>NA|TRBJ2-3|NA|TRBV7-6
TGTGCCAGCAGCTTAGCAGGTGTCAGGGGAACAGATACGCAGTATTTT
CASSLAGVRGTDTQYF